One and the same sample provided the 24 T cell receptor beta chains below, sequenced in a study of blood T cells in healthy people across ages. Combining a sample-barcoded 5' primer with a J-beta primer mix, a second PCR ran for about 7 to 11 cycles. TCRdb analysed the 5' RACE reads with MiXCR anew, one entry per CDR3 protein. The sample contains under 800,000 distinct CDR3 sequences, under 25% of which appear only once. Sample: blood. The receptors derive from a man between 65 and 85 years old in good health.

This clonotype was picked up a small number of times. V gene TRBV4-3 combines with J gene TRBJ1-6; tentative D call: TRBD1 (6 bases). Germline CDR1 LGHNA, CDR2 YSLEER. This CDR3 has 14 residues. V was trimmed by 6 bases and J by 7 bases, leaving 13 bases between them. CDR3 nucleotide sequence: TGCGCCAGCAGGACCGGGACATTCAATTCACCCCTCCACTTT. Encoded protein: CASRTGTFNSPLHF.

The rearrangement joins TRBV20-1 to TRBJ1-1; TRBD1 agrees at 7 bases. This CDR3 contains 14 residues. Trimming took 6 bases from V and 0 from J; bases not matched to a gene: 7. Germline V gene sequence: CDR1 DFQATT, CDR2 SNEGSKA (reference sequence). The chain's CDR3 is CSANRQGMNTEAFF. The DNA for the CDR3 is TGCAGTGCAAACCGACAGGGCATGAACACTGAAGCTTTCTTT.

This clonotype was counted a single time. This chain links TRBV5-1 with TRBJ2-7, with D perhaps matching TRBD2 (6 bases). Looked up from germline, CDR1 is SGHRS and CDR2 is YFSETQ. The length of the CDR3 is 15 residues. V was trimmed by 0 bases and J by 0 bases, leaving 10 bases between them. Here the CDR3 reads CASSLGDSGSYEQYF. The CDR3 DNA is TGCGCCAGCAGCTTGGGGGATAGCGGCTCCTACGAGCAGTACTTC.

The chain has TRBV7-9 and TRBJ2-5, with TRBD2 as a possible D gene (6 bases). The end of the DNA aligns better with TRBJ2-7, so the J call may be wrong. Germline loops: CDR1 SEHNR, CDR2 FQNEAQ (reference sequence). The CDR3 runs to 14 residues. This chain's CDR3 is CASSQPGGTYEQYF. CDR3 nucleotides: TGTGCCAGCAGCCAGCCTGGCGGGACCTACGAGCAGTACTTC.

This clonotype showed up just a few times. J is TRBJ1-4 and V is TRBV2; possibly TRBD1 for D (6 bases). Trimming pared 8 bases from V and 3 bases from J, leaving 10 bases between. The CDR3 is made up of 13 amino acids. Germline V gene sequence: CDR1 SNHLY, CDR2 FYNNEI. The CDR3: CASLNRANEKLFF. For the CDR3, the DNA is TGTGCCAGCTTGAACAGGGCTAATGAAAAACTGTTTTTT. The full variable domain, its missing parts supplied by reference TRBV2 and TRBJ1-4, is EPEVTQTPSHQVTQMGQEVILRCVPISNHLYFYWYRQILGQKVEFLVSFYNNEISEKSEIFDDQFSVERPDGSNFTLKIRSTKLEDSAMYFCASLNRANEKLFFGSGTQLSVL.

This clonotype was detected only once. Since the CDR3 does not end with the conserved phenylalanine or tryptophan, this likely comes from a read error. Because the CDR3's place on the DNA is in doubt, the DNA is left out and the CDR3 is given as listed by TCRdb. J is TRBJ2-3 and V is TRBV12-3 or TRBV12-4; TRBD2, the table's D call, lacks a check against the DNA. Inclusive of both ends, the CDR3 amounts to 15 amino acids. CDR3: CASSLTSGLSDTQYS.

Comment on this clonotype: One junction end disagrees with the germline gene, perhaps due to a read error. J is TRBJ2-2 and V is TRBV2; 10 nucleotides match TRBD2. This CDR3 region has 18 residues. Germline assignment: CDR1 SNHLY and CDR2 FYNNEI. The CDR3 DNA is TGTGCCAGCAGGAGACTAGCGGGCTATTATCTGAACGCCGGGGAGCTGTTTTTT. It yields the protein CASRRLAGYYLNAGELFF.

The chain joins TRBV5-1 to TRBJ2-1, with D unclear. The V end lost 3 bases, the J end lost 2 bases, and 9 bases lay between the germline ends. Germline V gives CDR1 SGHRS, CDR2 YFSETQ. The CDR3 is 14 amino acids. Here the CDR3 reads CASSSDLTYNEQFF. In DNA, the CDR3 is TGCGCCAGCAGCTCTGACCTTACCTACAATGAGCAGTTCTTC. The entire variable domain, with the rest obtained from reference TRBV5-1 and TRBJ2-1, is as follows: KAGVTQTPRYLIKTRGQQVTLSCSPISGHRSVSWYQQTPGQGLQFLFEYFSETQRNKGNFPGRFSGRQFSNSRSEMNVSTLELGDSALYLCASSSDLTYNEQFFGPGTRLTVL.

This clonotype was found a few times. The gene calls are TRBV7-9 and TRBJ2-2, with a weak D call TRBD2 (5 bases). CDR1 is SEHNR, CDR2 FQNEAQ, per germline (reference sequence). The V end lost 0 bases, the J end lost 7 bases, and 12 bases lay between the germline ends. The CDR3 length is 15 residues. CDR3 amino acids: CASSLAGVDGGELFF. The CDR3, as DNA: TGTGCCAGCAGCTTAGCGGGAGTTGACGGCGGGGAGCTGTTTTTT.

The chain combines TRBV30 with TRBJ2-5, with TRBD2 as a possible D gene (6 bases). Germline CDR1 GTSNPN, CDR2 SVGIG (reference sequence). Trimming cost V 3 bases and J 7 bases, with 15 bases left between them. The CDR3 consists of 13 residues. This chain's CDR3 is CAWSDGLSGTQYF. The CDR3 DNA follows: TGTGCCTGGAGCGACGGACTATCCGGGACCCAGTACTTC. Filled out from reference TRBV30 and TRBJ2-5, the complete variable domain reads SQTIHQWPATLVQPVGSPLSLECTVEGTSNPNLYWYRQAAGRGLQLLFYSVGIGQISSEVPQNLSASRPQDRQFILSSKKLLLSDSGFYLCAWSDGLSGTQYFGPGTRLLVL.

The chain carries TRBV27 and TRBJ1-1; 8 bases fit TRBD1. Trimming took 3 bases from V and 5 from J; bases not matched to a gene: 5. There are 14 residues in the CDR3. Germline CDR1 is MNHEY and CDR2 is SMNVEV (reference sequence). In nucleotides, the CDR3 is TGTGCCAGCAGTTTGGTCAGACAGGGGACTGAAGCTTTCTTT. Its translation: CASSLVRQGTEAFF.

This clonotype was seen just once. The chain uses TRBV19 and TRBJ2-6, with a tentative D call TRBD1 (5 bases). V was clipped by 3 bases and J by 2 bases, with 14 bases between them. Germline loops: CDR1 LNHDA, CDR2 SQIVND (reference sequence). This CDR3 spans 17 amino acids. CDR3 amino acids: CASSIPAGLPGANVLTF. CDR3 in DNA: TGTGCCAGTAGTATCCCGGCAGGGCTTCCTGGGGCCAACGTCCTGACTTTC. The whole variable domain, remainder taken from reference TRBV19 and TRBJ2-6, is DGGITQSPKYLFRKEGQNVTLSCEQNLNHDAMYWYRQDPGQGLRLIYYSQIVNDFQKGDIAEGYSVSREKKESFPLTVTSAQKNPTAFYLCASSIPAGLPGANVLTFGAGSRLTVL.

CDR3 sequence: CSVGSRSSSYEQYF. The CDR3 DNA sequence: TGCAGCGTTGGGTCCCGCAGCAGCTCCTACGAGCAGTACTTC. The chain has TRBV29-1 and TRBJ2-7; no reliable D call. This CDR3 comprises 14 residues. CDR1 and CDR2 (germline): SQVTM, ANQGSEA. Deletions cut 4 bases from V and 0 bases from J, with 13 bases between.

The sample holds a few counts of this clonotype. The chain is built from TRBV28 and TRBJ1-5; 8 bases map to TRBD1. The V segment lost 8 bases and the J segment 5 bases; nucleotides outside the gene matches: 11. Germline V CDR1 and CDR2: MDHEN, SYDVKM. There are 15 residues in the CDR3. The CDR3 loop is CASGKRTGSYQPQHF. In DNA, the CDR3 is TGTGCCAGCGGTAAACGGACAGGGTCGTATCAGCCCCAGCATTTT.

This clonotype occurred a few times. V is TRBV3-1 and J is TRBJ2-2; weak D call: TRBD2 (5 bases). The CDR3 consists of 12 residues. Germline V gene lookup returns CDR1 LGHDT and CDR2 YNNKEL (reference sequence). Deletions cut 5 bases from V and 9 bases from J, with 10 bases between. As DNA, the CDR3 is TGTGCCAGCAGCTTAGCGAGCCGGGAGCTGTTTTTT. Translated, it gives CASSLASRELFF.

The chain couples TRBV6-5 to TRBJ2-4; 7 bases fit TRBD1. V gave up 0 bases and J gave up 1 base; unmatched junction bases: 3. The length of the CDR3 is 16 residues. Germline V gene sequence: CDR1 MNHEY, CDR2 SVGAGI. The CDR3 sequence is CASSYSKGAAKNIQYF. CDR3 DNA: TGTGCCAGCAGTTACTCGAAGGGGGCGGCCAAAAACATTCAGTACTTC.

This CDR3 reads CAASGDAFYNEQFF. The CDR3 region has the DNA TGTGCCGCTTCGGGAGATGCCTTTTACAATGAGCAGTTCTTC. V and J are TRBV6-1 and TRBJ2-5, with D tentatively TRBD2 (6 bases). The tail of the sequence fits TRBJ2-1 better, so the J call may be wrong. Germline CDR1 is MNHNS and CDR2 is SASEGT. This CDR3 is 14 amino acids long.

The chain joins TRBV10-2 to TRBJ1-4, with 7 positions matching TRBD1. J lost 7 bases, V lost 2 bases, and 7 bases had no gene match. CDR3 length equals 15 residues. Germline lookup yields CDR1 WSHSY and CDR2 SAAADI. CDR3 sequence (DNA): TGCGCCAGCAGTGAGGCGACAGGGAGGACTGAAAAACTGTTTTTT. It specifies CASSEATGRTEKLFF.

The chain uses TRBV20-1 and TRBJ1-2; D call uncertain. V lost 0 bases and J lost 4, with 12 bases in between. Germline lookup yields CDR1 DFQATT and CDR2 SNEGSKA (reference sequence). This CDR3 comprises 14 residues. The CDR3 loop is CSAREEQFVYGYTF. In DNA, the CDR3 is TGCAGTGCTAGAGAAGAACAGTTCGTCTATGGCTACACCTTC.

Notes on this clonotype: The junction does not match germline at one end; this may be a read error. The chain couples TRBV4-1 to TRBJ2-1; maybe TRBD2 (6 bases). CDR1 MGHRA and CDR2 YSYEKL come from the germline V gene. CDR3 size: 19 residues. CDR3 nucleotide sequence: TGCGCCAGCAGCCAAGGAATAACTATCCGCGGGATATCCTACAATGGGCAGTTCTTC. Protein product: CASSQGITIRGISYNGQFF.

This clonotype was seen many times. V gene TRBV15 combines with J gene TRBJ2-5; weak D call: TRBD1 (5 bases). The V and J ends lost 4 bases and 0 bases respectively, with 15 bases between them. The CDR3 is 16 amino acids. Germline CDR1 reads LNHNV; CDR2 reads YYDKDF (reference sequence). CDR3 loop: CATSTLGAANQETQYF. CDR3 bases: TGTGCCACCAGCACCTTAGGGGCGGCCAACCAAGAGACCCAGTACTTC.

This clonotype appeared a few times. The chain is built from TRBV3-1 and TRBJ1-2; D not certain. V was pared by 1 base and J by 5 bases, with 8 bases between. This CDR3 has 13 amino acids. From germline, CDR1 is LGHDT and CDR2 YNNKEL (reference sequence). CDR3 sequence reads: CASSQVEDYGYTF. CDR3 in DNA: TGTGCCAGCAGCCAAGTAGAGGATTATGGCTACACCTTC. The full variable domain, with the rest looked up from reference TRBV3-1 and TRBJ1-2, is DTAVSQTPKYLVTQMGNDKSIKCEQNLGHDTMYWYKQDSKKFLKIMFSYNNKELIINETVPNRFSPKSPDKAHLNLHINSLELGDSAVYFCASSQVEDYGYTFGSGTRLTVV.

This sequence joins TRBV29-1 and TRBJ2-3; 11 nucleotides agree with TRBD2. This CDR3 spans 15 amino acids. The ends lost 7 bases at V and 2 bases at J; junction bases unmatched: 8. Germline loops: CDR1 SQVTM, CDR2 ANQGSEA. CDR3: CSAMTSGDFTDTQYF. The DNA of the CDR3 is TGCAGCGCCATGACTAGCGGGGACTTCACAGATACGCAGTATTTT.

The V and J genes are TRBV20-1 and TRBJ2-5; 8 bases agree with TRBD2. From germline, CDR1 is DFQATT and CDR2 SNEGSKA (reference sequence). The CDR3 has 14 amino acids. Trimming removed 3 bases from V and 5 bases from J; junction bases left unmatched: 8. The CDR3 protein is CSASFSGGLETQYF. The CDR3, as DNA: TGCAGTGCTAGTTTTTCGGGAGGGTTGGAGACCCAGTACTTC.